These T cell receptor beta chains were read from a single sample in a study of control samples from healthy donors and cancer patients. Here immunoSEQ multiplex PCR was the method, and the copy in TCRdb shows in-frame clones only, minus some. This table has around 72,000 clones, around four fifths appearing once. The sequencing input was blood. These receptors were collected from a man in his fifties or sixties in good health. Each CDR3 is given with its conserved first and last residue. Each record gives: D gene, V gene, J gene, clone size, CDR3 protein, CDR3 DNA. D genes are given only for firm matches. Clone size is stated in some rows and not others, as once, few, many or a class when expanded.

d_gene: TRBD1; v_gene: TRBV5-4; j_gene: TRBJ2-3; abundance: .; CDR3aa: CASSEPGQSTDTQYF; CDR3nt: TGTGCCAGCAGCGAACCGGGACAGAGCACAGATACGCAGTATTTT
d_gene: .; v_gene: TRBV11-2; j_gene: TRBJ1-1; abundance: .; CDR3aa: CASSSDRMNTEAFF; CDR3nt: TGTGCCAGCAGCTCCGACCGGATGAACACTGAAGCTTTCTTT
d_gene: TRBD2; v_gene: TRBV9; j_gene: TRBJ2-1; abundance: .; CDR3aa: CASSAGLAGVDEQFF; CDR3nt: TGTGCCAGCAGCGCGGGACTAGCGGGAGTGGATGAGCAGTTCTTC
d_gene: TRBD2; v_gene: TRBV11-2; j_gene: TRBJ2-5; abundance: .; CDR3aa: CASSFEREVTDQYF; CDR3nt: TGTGCCAGCAGCTTTGAGCGGGAGGTTACGGACCAGTACTTC
d_gene: TRBD1; v_gene: TRBV7-6; j_gene: TRBJ2-2; abundance: .; CDR3aa: CASSRRGQDTGELFF; CDR3nt: TGTGCCAGCAGCCGCAGGGGGCAAGACACCGGGGAGCTGTTTTTT
d_gene: .; v_gene: TRBV29-1; j_gene: TRBJ1-1; abundance: .; CDR3aa: CSVVGGGTEAFF; CDR3nt: TGCAGCGTTGTGGGGGGGGGAACTGAAGCTTTCTTT
d_gene: .; v_gene: TRBV12-3/TRBV12-4; j_gene: TRBJ1-5; abundance: .; CDR3aa: CASKQDSNQPQHF; CDR3nt: TGTGCCAGCAAACAGGACAGCAATCAGCCCCAGCATTTT
d_gene: .; v_gene: TRBV6-5; j_gene: TRBJ2-7; abundance: .; CDR3aa: CASRGTGNYEQYF; CDR3nt: TGTGCCAGCAGGGGGACGGGAAACTACGAGCAGTACTTC
d_gene: .; v_gene: TRBV11-2; j_gene: TRBJ2-7; abundance: .; CDR3aa: CASSFPQGSYEQYF; CDR3nt: TGTGCCAGCAGCTTCCCACAGGGTTCCTACGAGCAGTACTTC
d_gene: .; v_gene: TRBV6-5; j_gene: TRBJ1-5; abundance: once; CDR3aa: CASSSAPNQPQHF; CDR3nt: TGTGCCAGCAGTTCAGCCCCCAATCAGCCCCAGCATTTT
d_gene: .; v_gene: TRBV6-2/TRBV6-3; j_gene: TRBJ2-7; abundance: .; CDR3aa: CASSYSTVGVGEQYF; CDR3nt: TGTGCCAGCAGTTACTCGACAGTGGGAGTGGGTGAGCAGTACTTC
d_gene: .; v_gene: TRBV11-3; j_gene: TRBJ2-7; abundance: .; CDR3aa: CASSLTKQGHYEQYF; CDR3nt: TGTGCCAGCAGCTTAACGAAACAGGGCCACTACGAGCAGTACTTC
d_gene: .; v_gene: TRBV15; j_gene: TRBJ2-5; abundance: .; CDR3aa: CATSTGHKETQYF; CDR3nt: TGTGCCACCAGCACCGGACACAAAGAGACCCAGTACTTC
d_gene: TRBD1; v_gene: TRBV5-1; j_gene: TRBJ1-2; abundance: .; CDR3aa: CASSPGTERNYGYTF; CDR3nt: TGCGCCAGCAGCCCAGGGACAGAACGAAACTATGGCTACACCTTC
d_gene: .; v_gene: TRBV11-2; j_gene: TRBJ2-1; abundance: .; CDR3aa: CASSLPETNNEQFF; CDR3nt: TGTGCCAGCAGCTTACCAGAGACAAACAATGAGCAGTTCTTC
d_gene: .; v_gene: TRBV5-6; j_gene: TRBJ1-5; abundance: .; CDR3aa: CASSLIGSNQPQHF; CDR3nt: TGTGCCAGCAGCTTGATTGGGAGCAATCAGCCCCAGCATTTT
d_gene: TRBD2; v_gene: TRBV15; j_gene: TRBJ2-2; abundance: .; CDR3aa: CATSSRRAGGLRGELFF; CDR3nt: TGTGCCACCAGCAGTCGCAGAGCGGGAGGGCTTAGGGGGGAGCTGTTTTTT
d_gene: .; v_gene: TRBV19; j_gene: TRBJ2-7; abundance: .; CDR3aa: CASTATGSSYEQYF; CDR3nt: TGTGCCAGTACCGCCACAGGTAGCTCCTACGAGCAGTACTTC
d_gene: TRBD1; v_gene: TRBV18; j_gene: TRBJ1-4; abundance: .; CDR3aa: CASSRETGNLFF; CDR3nt: TGTGCCAGCTCACGCGAGACAGGGAACCTGTTTTTT
d_gene: .; v_gene: TRBV5-1; j_gene: TRBJ1-3; abundance: .; CDR3aa: CASSLSANFGNTIYF; CDR3nt: TGCGCCAGCAGCCTCTCAGCTAATTTTGGAAACACCATATATTTT
d_gene: .; v_gene: TRBV6-5; j_gene: TRBJ1-2; abundance: .; CDR3aa: CASGEGEDYGYTF; CDR3nt: TGTGCCAGTGGAGAAGGGGAGGACTATGGCTACACCTTC
d_gene: TRBD1; v_gene: TRBV5-1; j_gene: TRBJ2-5; abundance: few; CDR3aa: CASSLAYTGGGEETQYF; CDR3nt: TGCGCCAGCAGCTTGGCGTATACAGGGGGCGGAGAAGAGACCCAGTACTTC
d_gene: .; v_gene: TRBV24-1; j_gene: TRBJ2-1; abundance: .; CDR3aa: CATSDSLSRYGKDNEQFF; CDR3nt: TGTGCCACCAGTGATTCCCTCTCCCGCTATGGGAAAGACAATGAGCAGTTCTTC
d_gene: TRBD2; v_gene: TRBV7-9; j_gene: TRBJ2-7; abundance: .; CDR3aa: CASSSDGRGYEQYF; CDR3nt: TGTGCCAGCAGCTCGGACGGGAGGGGCTACGAGCAGTACTTC
d_gene: TRBD2; v_gene: TRBV18; j_gene: TRBJ2-2; abundance: .; CDR3aa: CASSTSSPSGANTGELFF; CDR3nt: TGTGCCAGCTCAACGAGTTCCCCTAGCGGGGCGAACACCGGGGAGCTGTTTTTT
d_gene: TRBD2; v_gene: TRBV2; j_gene: TRBJ2-5; abundance: .; CDR3aa: CASSGLAGEGETQYF; CDR3nt: TGTGCCAGCAGCGGACTAGCGGGAGAGGGGGAGACCCAGTACTTC
d_gene: .; v_gene: TRBV7-2; j_gene: TRBJ2-7; abundance: .; CDR3aa: CASSLEEWGSEQYF; CDR3nt: TGTGCCAGCAGCTTAGAAGAATGGGGGTCCGAGCAGTACTTC
d_gene: TRBD2; v_gene: TRBV7-2; j_gene: TRBJ2-7; abundance: .; CDR3aa: CASSPLAGGGEQYF; CDR3nt: TGTGCCAGCAGCCCCCTGGCGGGAGGGGGAGAGCAGTACTTC
d_gene: .; v_gene: TRBV9; j_gene: TRBJ1-3; abundance: .; CDR3aa: CASSKEGGNGGNTIYF; CDR3nt: TGTGCCAGCAGCAAAGAGGGGGGAAATGGTGGAAACACCATATATTTT
d_gene: .; v_gene: TRBV4-1; j_gene: TRBJ1-4; abundance: .; CDR3aa: CASSQSAVRGSSEKLFF; CDR3nt: TGCGCCAGCAGCCAATCCGCAGTGCGGGGATCAAGTGAAAAACTGTTTTTT
d_gene: TRBD2; v_gene: TRBV3-1/TRBV3-2; j_gene: TRBJ2-3; abundance: once; CDR3aa: CASSQVSSGRAGTQYF; CDR3nt: TGTGCCAGCAGCCAAGTTTCTAGCGGGAGGGCCGGTACGCAGTATTTT
d_gene: .; v_gene: TRBV10-3; j_gene: TRBJ2-1; abundance: .; CDR3aa: CAISETGRAFNEQFF; CDR3nt: TGTGCCATCAGCGAGACGGGGCGGGCTTTCAATGAGCAGTTCTTC
d_gene: TRBD1; v_gene: TRBV10-3; j_gene: TRBJ1-3; abundance: .; CDR3aa: CAISDPGGRSGNTIYF; CDR3nt: TGTGCCATCAGTGACCCAGGGGGCAGGTCTGGAAACACCATATATTTT
d_gene: .; v_gene: TRBV4-3; j_gene: TRBJ1-2; abundance: .; CDR3aa: CASSLYTDNYGYTF; CDR3nt: TGCGCCAGCAGCCTTTACACGGATAACTATGGCTACACCTTC
d_gene: .; v_gene: TRBV6-2/TRBV6-3; j_gene: TRBJ1-2; abundance: .; CDR3aa: CASSLDGNYGYTF; CDR3nt: TGTGCCAGCAGCCTGGACGGTAACTATGGCTACACCTTC
d_gene: .; v_gene: TRBV7-9; j_gene: TRBJ2-2; abundance: .; CDR3aa: CASSRTENTGELFF; CDR3nt: TGTGCCAGCAGCCGGACGGAGAACACCGGGGAGCTGTTTTTT
d_gene: TRBD2; v_gene: TRBV15; j_gene: TRBJ2-1; abundance: few; CDR3aa: CATSFRLAGGEQFF; CDR3nt: TGTGCCACCAGCTTCCGACTAGCGGGAGGCGAGCAGTTCTTC
d_gene: .; v_gene: TRBV3-1/TRBV3-2; j_gene: TRBJ2-7; abundance: .; CDR3aa: CASSQGGRRGEQYF; CDR3nt: TGTGCCAGCAGCCAAGGGGGGCGTCGTGGCGAGCAGTACTTC
d_gene: .; v_gene: TRBV28; j_gene: TRBJ1-4; abundance: .; CDR3aa: CASSLSTGTNEKLFF; CDR3nt: TGTGCCAGCAGTTTATCAACAGGCACTAATGAAAAACTGTTTTTT
d_gene: .; v_gene: TRBV2; j_gene: TRBJ1-3; abundance: .; CDR3aa: CASSLRGSGNTIYF; CDR3nt: TGTGCCAGCAGTCTCCGGGGCTCTGGAAACACCATATATTTT
d_gene: TRBD1; v_gene: TRBV10-1; j_gene: TRBJ2-3; abundance: .; CDR3aa: CASSPRQGGTDTQYF; CDR3nt: TGCGCCAGCAGTCCTAGACAGGGGGGCACAGATACGCAGTATTTT
d_gene: TRBD1; v_gene: TRBV19; j_gene: TRBJ2-4; abundance: .; CDR3aa: CASSIGTGRNIQYF; CDR3nt: TGTGCCAGTAGTATAGGGACAGGGAGGAACATTCAGTACTTC
d_gene: .; v_gene: TRBV18; j_gene: TRBJ2-7; abundance: few; CDR3aa: CASSPQGFSYEQYF; CDR3nt: TGTGCCAGCTCACCTCAGGGCTTCTCCTACGAGCAGTACTTC
d_gene: .; v_gene: TRBV12-2; j_gene: TRBJ2-5; abundance: once; CDR3aa: CASRLESSGLGETQYF; CDR3nt: TGTGCAAGTCGCTTAGAATCTAGCGGCTTGGGGGAGACCCAGTACTTC
d_gene: .; v_gene: TRBV7-3; j_gene: TRBJ2-3; abundance: .; CDR3aa: CASSLLGGSGDTQYF; CDR3nt: TGTGCCAGCAGCTTATTAGGGGGATCAGGAGATACGCAGTATTTT
d_gene: .; v_gene: TRBV2; j_gene: TRBJ1-5; abundance: few; CDR3aa: CASSTWTGNQPQHF; CDR3nt: TGTGCCAGCAGCACTTGGACGGGGAATCAGCCCCAGCATTTT
d_gene: TRBD2; v_gene: TRBV7-3; j_gene: TRBJ2-7; abundance: .; CDR3aa: CASSPDGTTAYEQYF; CDR3nt: TGTGCCAGCAGCCCAGACGGGACTACCGCCTACGAGCAGTACTTC
d_gene: TRBD2; v_gene: TRBV12-3/TRBV12-4; j_gene: TRBJ2-3; abundance: .; CDR3aa: CASRGDYLDTQYF; CDR3nt: TGTGCCAGCAGGGGGGACTACCTAGATACGCAGTATTTT
d_gene: TRBD2; v_gene: TRBV29-1; j_gene: TRBJ2-7; abundance: .; CDR3aa: CSVERTSGTEQYF; CDR3nt: TGCAGCGTTGAAAGGACTAGCGGTACCGAGCAGTACTTC
d_gene: .; v_gene: TRBV29-1; j_gene: TRBJ1-2; abundance: .; CDR3aa: CSVGRGEAPYGYTF; CDR3nt: TGCAGCGTTGGAAGGGGGGAGGCGCCCTATGGCTACACCTTC
d_gene: .; v_gene: TRBV27; j_gene: TRBJ2-3; abundance: once; CDR3aa: CASSQSGPFSDTQYF; CDR3nt: TGTGCCAGCAGTCAAAGCGGGCCGTTCTCAGATACGCAGTATTTT
d_gene: .; v_gene: TRBV7-9; j_gene: TRBJ1-1; abundance: .; CDR3aa: CASSEAGKGRAFF; CDR3nt: TGTGCCAGCAGCGAAGCAGGGAAAGGTAGAGCTTTCTTT
d_gene: .; v_gene: TRBV11-3; j_gene: TRBJ2-3; abundance: .; CDR3aa: CASSPIRQGITDTQYF; CDR3nt: TGTGCCAGCAGCCCCATAAGGCAGGGGATCACAGATACGCAGTATTTT
d_gene: .; v_gene: TRBV6-2/TRBV6-3; j_gene: TRBJ1-1; abundance: .; CDR3aa: CASSYTGGRPEAFF; CDR3nt: TGTGCCAGCAGTTATACGGGGGGTAGGCCTGAAGCTTTCTTT
d_gene: TRBD2; v_gene: TRBV28; j_gene: TRBJ2-3; abundance: once; CDR3aa: CASSFWTSGLTDTQYF; CDR3nt: TGTGCCAGCAGTTTCTGGACTAGCGGGCTCACAGATACGCAGTATTTT
d_gene: .; v_gene: TRBV5-6; j_gene: TRBJ1-2; abundance: .; CDR3aa: CASSLGPKRDGYTF; CDR3nt: TGTGCCAGCAGTCTAGGCCCAAAGCGAGATGGCTACACCTTC
d_gene: TRBD2; v_gene: TRBV4-3; j_gene: TRBJ2-7; abundance: .; CDR3aa: CASSQDWGGSEQYF; CDR3nt: TGCGCCAGCAGCCAAGATTGGGGGGGAAGTGAGCAGTACTTC
d_gene: TRBD1; v_gene: TRBV5-6; j_gene: TRBJ1-1; abundance: .; CDR3aa: CASSLGDRGLMNTEAFF; CDR3nt: TGTGCCAGCAGCTTAGGGGACAGGGGCCTTATGAACACTGAAGCTTTCTTT
d_gene: .; v_gene: TRBV6-2/TRBV6-3; j_gene: TRBJ2-7; abundance: once; CDR3aa: CASSSPGSSYEQYF; CDR3nt: TGTGCCAGCAGTTCTCCTGGGAGCTCCTACGAGCAGTACTTC